The clone carrying this TCR beta chain was seen once. Its antigen is unknown. The data are from a study of cytomegalovirus exposure and HLA in healthy donors. Whole-study findings and limits: In an earlier analysis, in around 590 donors, most V segments appeared productive either ~90% or ~30% of the time.

PCR employed 60 Vbeta and 13 Jbeta primers. Under the authors' procedure: Unique TCR beta chains numbered approximately 80 million in a later analysis, with around 10 million shared. The table came from immunoSEQ multiplex PCR; TCRdb's copy has only in-frame clones and leaves some out. The V and J calls and the clone size are those of that table, but D and trimming were determined from the DNA. The table lists roughly 190,000 clones, roughly 80% of them singletons, with roughly 0.8% in the top ten. The receptor comes from a woman younger than 35 in good health and CMV-seronegative. The sequenced sample was PBMCs.

Written as DNA, the CDR3 is TGTGCCAGTAGTCAGGGGCTTTTCACTGAAGCTTTCTTT. It specifies CASSQGLFTEAFF. V gene TRBV19 combines with J gene TRBJ1-1, with D tentatively TRBD1 (6 bases). This CDR3 spans 13 amino acids. The V gene's germline CDR1 is LNHDA and CDR2 SQIVND (reference sequence). V dropped 5 bases and J dropped 4 bases, with 11 bases sitting between them.